Following are 16 T cell receptor beta chains from one sample sequenced in a study of T cell repertoires in cytomegalovirus infection. TCRdb reprocessed the reads with MiXCR, giving one entry per CDR3 protein. Here the sample spans 150,000 to 200,000 distinct CDR3 sequences, about 15% being singletons. Source material: PBMCs. These receptors were collected from a human donor in good health (CMV status not recorded). Some clones in this sample may be carry-over from other donors' samples.

This clonotype showed up many times. This chain joins TRBV5-6 and TRBJ2-5; TRBD2 might be the D (6 bases). The CDR3 sequence is 12 residues long. Per germline, CDR1 SGHDT and CDR2 YYEEEE. V lost 2 bases to trimming and J lost 9 bases, with 11 bases between them. CDR3 DNA sequence: TGTGCCAGCAGCTTCGCTAGCGAGGCCCAGTACTTC. The encoded protein is CASSFASEAQYF.

The rearrangement uses TRBV6-1 and TRBJ2-7, with 10 positions matching TRBD2. This CDR3 is 14 amino acids long. Germline CDR1 MNHNS, CDR2 SASEGT. The junction had 8 bases not matched to a gene; V was cut back by 7 bases and J by 5 bases. CDR3 sequence reads: CASKNLAGVNEQYF. The DNA of the CDR3 is TGTGCCAGCAAGAATCTAGCGGGAGTAAACGAGCAGTACTTC.

The rearrangement uses TRBV11-2 and TRBJ1-1; D might be TRBD1 (5 bases). V lost 3 bases and J 0 bases, leaving 20 bases between the germline ends. The germline gives CDR1 SGHAT, CDR2 FQNNGV. The CDR3 covers 18 residues. The CDR3 DNA is TGTGCCAGCAGCTTGGGCCCTAACAGGAGAAGAATGAACACTGAAGCTTTCTTT. Protein product: CASSLGPNRRRMNTEAFF.

This chain uses TRBV7-9 with TRBJ2-1, with D perhaps assigned TRBD1 or TRBD2 (5 bases each). Germline CDR1 reads SEHNR; CDR2 reads FQNEAQ (reference sequence). V lost 4 bases and J lost 9, with 10 bases in between. The CDR3 covers 12 residues. The CDR3 bases are TGTGCCAGCAGCTCCGGGGCGATTGAGCAGTTCTTC. Translation: CASSSGAIEQFF.

This clonotype was seen only a few times. The V call is TRBV2, the J call TRBJ1-6, with 10 bases that match TRBD1. Germline loops: CDR1 SNHLY, CDR2 FYNNEI. V gave up 8 bases and J gave up 8 bases; unmatched junction bases: 6. This CDR3 is built from 14 residues. The CDR3 nucleotides read TGTGCCAGCGGGGGGACAGGGGTCGATTCACCCCTCCACTTT. Protein: CASGGTGVDSPLHF.

The genes are TRBV27 and TRBJ2-1; D is undetermined. V lost 3 bases to trimming and J lost 8 bases, with 14 bases between them. CDR1 MNHEY and CDR2 SMNVEV come from the germline V gene (reference sequence). The CDR3 has 14 residues. The CDR3 region is CASSFTPPRDEQFF. In nucleotides, the CDR3 is TGTGCCAGCAGTTTTACACCCCCACGGGATGAGCAGTTCTTC.

The chain uses TRBV2 and TRBJ2-3; the D is unclear. V shed 3 bases and J shed 5 bases, with 3 bases lying between them. Germline lookup yields CDR1 SNHLY and CDR2 FYNNEI. This CDR3 contains 11 residues. The CDR3 coding sequence is TGTGCCAGCAGTGATGAAGATACGCAGTATTTT. This encodes CASSDEDTQYF.

This clonotype was detected ten times or more. V gene TRBV7-9 combines with J gene TRBJ1-6, with D possibly matching TRBD1 (6 bases). Per germline, CDR1 SEHNR and CDR2 FQNEAQ (reference sequence). Trimming stripped 1 base from V and 7 bases from J, with 14 bases between. The CDR3 loop spans 16 amino acids. The chain's CDR3 is CASSLGGAGSNSPLHF. The CDR3 DNA follows: TGTGCCAGCAGCTTAGGGGGGGCAGGTTCGAATTCACCCCTCCACTTT.

This clonotype was seen at least ten times. The chain has TRBV12-3 or TRBV12-4 and TRBJ2-3; D tentatively reads TRBD1 or TRBD2 (5 bases each). This CDR3 has 15 residues. V lost 2 bases, J lost 5 bases, and 14 bases lay in between. CDR3 in amino acids: CASSLTGPAVDTQYF. The CDR3, as DNA: TGTGCCAGCAGTTTAACGGGACCCGCGGTAGATACGCAGTATTTT.

The V gene is TRBV11-2, the J gene TRBJ1-4; D gene unclear. The CDR3 consists of 15 residues. The V end was cut by 4 bases, the J end by 0 bases, with 9 bases between. The germline gives CDR1 SGHAT, CDR2 FQNNGV. CDR3 residues: CASSSQRATNEKLFF. The DNA for the CDR3 is TGTGCCAGCAGCTCGCAGAGAGCAACTAATGAAAAACTGTTTTTT.

This clonotype was counted at least ten times. The chain links TRBV6-2 or TRBV6-3 to TRBJ2-1; D may match TRBD1 or TRBD2 (5 bases each). V gave up 7 bases and J gave up 5 bases, with 18 bases separating them. There are 15 residues in the CDR3. The germline gives CDR1 MNHEY, CDR2 SVGEGT. The CDR3 DNA follows: TGTGCCAGCAACCGGGACGGGTTGAAAAACAATGAGCAGTTCTTC. This codes for CASNRDGLKNNEQFF.

This clonotype occurred a few times. The chain uses TRBV14 and TRBJ1-2; D is unresolved. Per the germline V gene, CDR1 is SGHDN and CDR2 is FVKESK. The CDR3 consists of 15 residues. V was clipped by 0 bases and J by 8 bases, with 16 bases between them. Here the CDR3 reads CASSQDLFRGSGYTF. The CDR3 DNA follows: TGTGCCAGCAGCCAAGATCTGTTTCGGGGTAGCGGCTACACCTTC.

This clonotype was observed many times. This chain links TRBV15 with TRBJ2-3; D possibly corresponds to TRBD2 (5 bases). Germline CDR1 and CDR2: LNHNV and YYDKDF (reference sequence). This CDR3 contains 14 residues. V lost 0 bases and J 4 bases, leaving 8 bases between the germline ends. The CDR3 loop reads CATSRDRAADTQYF. For the CDR3, the DNA is TGTGCCACCAGCAGAGATCGAGCGGCAGATACGCAGTATTTT.

At least ten counts were recorded for this clonotype. The genes are TRBV7-8 and TRBJ1-5, with no clear D. V was pared by 5 bases and J by 3 bases, with 14 bases between. The CDR3 extends over 15 amino acids. CDR1 and CDR2 from the germline V gene are SGHVS and FQNEAQ. The CDR3 protein is CASSPIGAFNQPQHF. CDR3 in DNA: TGTGCCAGCAGCCCAATTGGAGCATTCAATCAGCCCCAGCATTTT.

The rearrangement joins TRBV24-1 to TRBJ2-5, with D perhaps TRBD2 (6 bases). Per germline, CDR1 KGHDR and CDR2 SFDVKD. CDR3 size: 15 residues. V was trimmed by 0 bases and J by 5 bases, leaving 12 bases between them. CDR3 bases: TGTGCCACCAGTGATTTGGAGGGACTCCGGGAGACCCAGTACTTC. This gives the protein CATSDLEGLRETQYF.

This clonotype was counted at least ten times. The chain employs TRBV7-6 and TRBJ1-1, with D uncertain. From germline, CDR1 is SGHVS and CDR2 FNYEAQ. There are 15 residues in the CDR3. Trimming left V 1 base short and J 1 base short, with 10 bases between. Here the CDR3 reads CASSLVANSNTEAFF. CDR3 nucleotides: TGTGCCAGCAGCTTAGTGGCGAACTCGAACACTGAAGCTTTCTTT.